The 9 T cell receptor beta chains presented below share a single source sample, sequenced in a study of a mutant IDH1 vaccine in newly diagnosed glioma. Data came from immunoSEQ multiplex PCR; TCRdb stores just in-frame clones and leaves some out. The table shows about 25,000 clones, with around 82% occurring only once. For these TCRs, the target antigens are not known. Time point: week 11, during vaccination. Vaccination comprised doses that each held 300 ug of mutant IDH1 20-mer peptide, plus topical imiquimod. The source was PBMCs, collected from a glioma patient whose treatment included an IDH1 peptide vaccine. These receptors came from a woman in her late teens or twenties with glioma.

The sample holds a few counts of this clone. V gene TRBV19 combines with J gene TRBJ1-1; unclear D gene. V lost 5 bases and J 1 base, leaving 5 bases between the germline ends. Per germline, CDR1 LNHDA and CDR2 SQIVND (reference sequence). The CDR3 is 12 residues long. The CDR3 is CASSSTNTEAFF. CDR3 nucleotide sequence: TGTGCCAGTAGTTCTACGAACACTGAAGCTTTCTTT.

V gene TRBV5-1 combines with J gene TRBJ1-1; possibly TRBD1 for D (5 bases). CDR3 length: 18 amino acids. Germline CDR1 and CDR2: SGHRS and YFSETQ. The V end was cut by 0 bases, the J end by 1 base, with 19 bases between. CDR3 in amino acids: CASSLDGMAGGGNTEAFF. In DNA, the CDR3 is TGCGCCAGCAGCTTGGATGGTATGGCGGGCGGGGGGAACACTGAAGCTTTCTTT.

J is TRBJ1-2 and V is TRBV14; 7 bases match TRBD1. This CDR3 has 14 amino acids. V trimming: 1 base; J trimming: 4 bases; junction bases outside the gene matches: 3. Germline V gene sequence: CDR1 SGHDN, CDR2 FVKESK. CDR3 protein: CASSQVGQRYGYTF. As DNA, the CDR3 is TGTGCCAGCAGCCAAGTGGGACAGCGCTATGGCTACACCTTC.

CDR3: CASSYGRVAKEQFF. Written as DNA, the CDR3 is TGTGCCAGCAGTTACGGGAGGGTGGCCAAGGAGCAGTTCTTC. V is TRBV6-5 and J is TRBJ2-1; 7 positions match TRBD2. With 2 bases clipped from V and 10 bases from J, the junction kept 8 bases outside the gene matches. Looked up from germline, CDR1 is MNHEY and CDR2 is SVGAGI. This CDR3 has 14 amino acids.

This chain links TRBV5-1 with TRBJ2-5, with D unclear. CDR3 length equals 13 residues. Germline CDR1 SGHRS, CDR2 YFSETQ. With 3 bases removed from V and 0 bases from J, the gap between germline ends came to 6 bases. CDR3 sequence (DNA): TGCGCCAGCAGCTCTGGAGACCAAGAGACCCAGTACTTC. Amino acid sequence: CASSSGDQETQYF.

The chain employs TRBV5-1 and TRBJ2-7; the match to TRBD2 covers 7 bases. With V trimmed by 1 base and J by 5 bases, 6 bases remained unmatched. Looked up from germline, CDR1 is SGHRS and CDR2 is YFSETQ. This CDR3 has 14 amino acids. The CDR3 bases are TGCGCCAGCAGCTTGACCGGCGGGAGCAACGAGCAGTACTTC. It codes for CASSLTGGSNEQYF.

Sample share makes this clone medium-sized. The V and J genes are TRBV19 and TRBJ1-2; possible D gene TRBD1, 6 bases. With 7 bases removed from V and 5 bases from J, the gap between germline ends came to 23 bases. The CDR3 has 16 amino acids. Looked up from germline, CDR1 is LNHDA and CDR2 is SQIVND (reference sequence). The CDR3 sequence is CASMPKAGGAEYGYTF. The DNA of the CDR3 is TGTGCCAGTATGCCCAAGGCGGGGGGGGCCGAATATGGCTACACCTTC.

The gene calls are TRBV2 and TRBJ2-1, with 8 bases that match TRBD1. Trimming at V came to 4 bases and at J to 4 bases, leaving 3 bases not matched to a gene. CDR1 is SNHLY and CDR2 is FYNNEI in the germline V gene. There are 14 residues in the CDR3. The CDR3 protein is CASSATGAYNEQFF. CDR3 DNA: TGTGCCAGCAGTGCGACAGGGGCTTACAATGAGCAGTTCTTC.

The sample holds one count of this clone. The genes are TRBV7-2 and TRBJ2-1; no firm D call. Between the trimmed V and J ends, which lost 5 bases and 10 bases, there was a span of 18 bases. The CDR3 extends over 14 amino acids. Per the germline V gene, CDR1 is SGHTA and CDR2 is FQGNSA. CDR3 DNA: TGTGCCAGCAGCCCGATCGGTGGCAATTACGAGCAGTTCTTC. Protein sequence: CASSPIGGNYEQFF.